The present TCR beta chain was sequenced within a study of graft-versus-host responses after intestinal transplantation. As for the study in general: Induction using anti-thymocyte globulin, followed by tacrolimus and steroids for about three years, was given to all recipients.

The source of post-transplant bone marrow was the posterior iliac crest or another site. Clones were read by immunoSEQ multiplex PCR, and TCRdb kept only the in-frame ones, dropping some. The sample lists some 70,000 clones; 80% to 95% were seen once. The sequenced sample was bone marrow, obtained around 730 days after intestinal transplantation. This clonotype originated in a human patient who received an intestinal transplant, so some T cells may come from the graft donor.

CDR3 nucleotide sequence: TGTGCCAGTAGTTTATTACCGCTAGCCGTGAGCACAGATACGCAGTATTTT. It is translated as CASSLLPLAVSTDTQYF. J is TRBJ2-3 and V is TRBV19, with TRBD2 as a possible D gene (5 bases). The ends were cut back, 5 bases at V and 0 bases at J, with 18 bases in the middle. Germline-derived CDR1 and CDR2 are LNHDA and SQIVND (reference sequence). The CDR3 loop spans 17 amino acids.